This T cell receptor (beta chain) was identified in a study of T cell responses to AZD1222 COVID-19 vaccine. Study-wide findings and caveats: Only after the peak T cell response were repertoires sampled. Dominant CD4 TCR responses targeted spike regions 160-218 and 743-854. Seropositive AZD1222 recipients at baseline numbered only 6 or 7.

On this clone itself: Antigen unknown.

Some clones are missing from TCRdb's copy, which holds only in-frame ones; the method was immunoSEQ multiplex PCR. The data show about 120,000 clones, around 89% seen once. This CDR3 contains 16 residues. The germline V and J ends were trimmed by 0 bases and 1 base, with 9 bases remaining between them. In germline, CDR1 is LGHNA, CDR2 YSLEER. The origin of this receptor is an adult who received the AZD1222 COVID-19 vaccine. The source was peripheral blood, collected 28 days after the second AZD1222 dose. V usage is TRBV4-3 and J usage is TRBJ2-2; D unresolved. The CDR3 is CASSQDGHRNTGELFF. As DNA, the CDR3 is TGCGCCAGCAGCCAAGATGGGCACAGGAACACCGGGGAGCTGTTTTTT.